The entry below gives a single TCR beta chain sequence along with its context. This entry is derived from a study of T-cell reconstitution after alpha-beta-depleted transplantation in children. This sample's TCRbeta library carried unique molecular identifier barcodes. TCRdb analysed the PCR reads with MiXCR anew, one entry per CDR3 protein. The sample holds some 590,000 distinct CDR3 sequences; about 10% are singletons and the top ten take less than 4.5%. Source: PBMCs from the stem cell graft donor, taken from the stem cell graft. The source is a human donor who donated a stem cell graft to a child with acute myeloid leukemia.

The DNA for the CDR3 is TGTGCCAGCAGTGAGGGACCCTTGTTTACCGGGGAGCTGTTTTTT. It codes for CASSEGPLFTGELFF. The V gene is TRBV6-1, the J gene TRBJ2-2, with D perhaps given as TRBD1 or TRBD2 (5 bases each). The germline gives CDR1 MNHNS, CDR2 SASEGT. The CDR3 consists of 15 residues. Trimming left V 3 bases short and J 5 bases short, with 13 bases between.